Presented here are 10 T cell receptor beta chains from one specimen sequenced in a study of graft-versus-host responses after intestinal transplantation. Assay used: immunoSEQ multiplex PCR; TCRdb lists only in-frame clones, some missing. The sample holds 20,000 to 25,000 clones, around 41% seen once. The authors combined approximately 200,000 CFSE-labeled responder cells with approximately 200,000 irradiated, violet-dye-labeled stimulator cells in plates. This material consisted of alloreactive CD8+ T cells from a mixed lymphocyte reaction culture, taken before intestinal transplant. Specified subset: CFSE-low proliferating T cells sorted from roughly six-day pre-transplant mixed lymphocyte reaction (GvH or HvG direction). The origin of the receptors is a human patient who received an intestinal transplant.

The rearrangement uses TRBV5-1 and TRBJ2-3; possibly TRBD2 for D (6 bases). CDR3 length: 14 amino acids. Trimming removed 1 base from V and 5 bases from J, with 11 bases in between. Germline loops: CDR1 SGHRS, CDR2 YFSETQ. CDR3 nucleotide sequence: TGCGCCAGCAGCTTGACGGGAGATAGAGATACGCAGTATTTT. Its translation: CASSLTGDRDTQYF.

V and J are TRBV28 and TRBJ1-4; D call uncertain. In germline, CDR1 is MDHEN, CDR2 SYDVKM. The CDR3 length is 18 residues. The germline V and J ends were trimmed by 3 bases and 5 bases, with 22 bases remaining between them. The CDR3, as DNA: TGTGCCAGCAGTTTCGGAGGCAGAGAGACTCTGCCAAATGAAAAACTGTTTTTT. Translated: CASSFGGRETLPNEKLFF.

J is TRBJ2-3 and V is TRBV6-1, with TRBD2 matching over 7 bases. The CDR3 covers 16 residues. Trimming at V came to 0 bases and at J to 1 base, leaving 4 bases not matched to a gene. From germline, CDR1 is MNHNS and CDR2 SASEGT. The CDR3 is CASSEAAGSRTDTQYF. DNA of the CDR3: TGTGCCAGCAGTGAAGCAGCGGGGTCACGCACAGATACGCAGTATTTT.

Concerning this clone: This sample also contains other DNA sequences that code for the same CDR3. The chain joins TRBV27 to TRBJ2-7; D might be TRBD1 (6 bases). From germline, CDR1 is MNHEY and CDR2 SMNVEV (reference sequence). The ends were cut back, 3 bases at V and 4 bases at J, with 13 bases in the middle. The CDR3 runs 14 residues. CDR3 DNA: TGTGCCAGCAGTTTGGCAGGGGTCGGTTACGAGCAGTACTTC. It is translated as CASSLAGVGYEQYF.

This chain joins TRBV21-1 and TRBJ2-7; the table's D gene call, TRBD2, was not cross checked with the DNA. TRBV21-1 is a known pseudogene. This CDR3 is 18 amino acids long. The DNA for the CDR3 is TGTGCCAGCAGCAATGCCCCCTCAGGGGGACTAGCGGGCTACGAGCAGTACTTC. Residues: CASSNAPSGGLAGYEQYF.

The chain carries TRBV18 and TRBJ1-5; D perhaps matches TRBD1 (5 bases). There are 17 residues in the CDR3. V was cut by 3 bases and J by 1 base, with 16 bases left in between. Germline assignment: CDR1 KGHSH and CDR2 LQKENI. The CDR3 DNA reads TGTGCCAGCTCACCGAAAATGGGGCCCGGCAGCAATCAGCCCCAGCATTTT. It codes for CASSPKMGPGSNQPQHF.

This clone is labeled medium-sized (0.01 to 0.1%). The chain is built from TRBV5-1 and TRBJ1-1; possible D gene TRBD1, 5 bases. Trimming cost V 7 bases and J 1 base, with 14 bases left between them. The CDR3 is 14 amino acids. CDR1 SGHRS and CDR2 YFSETQ come from the germline V gene. This CDR3 is CASSSSGGNTEAFF. The CDR3 DNA reads TGCGCCAGCTCTTCTAGCGGGGGGAACACTGAAGCTTTCTTT.

This sequence joins TRBV5-1 and TRBJ1-2; tentative D call: TRBD1 (5 bases). This CDR3 spans 15 amino acids. Deletions cut 4 bases from V and 1 base from J, with 14 bases between. The germline V gene has CDR1 SGHRS and CDR2 YFSETQ. CDR3 amino acids: CASSIAGRINYGYTF. The CDR3 nucleotides read TGCGCCAGCAGCATCGCAGGGAGAATTAACTATGGCTACACCTTC.

A few counts support this clone. This chain uses TRBV12-5 with TRBJ2-2; D is possibly TRBD2 (5 bases). Trimming took off 5 bases at V and 6 bases at J, with 7 bases between the two ends. Looked up from germline, CDR1 is LGHNT and CDR2 is FRNRAP. The CDR3 has 12 amino acids. CDR3 coding DNA: TGTGCTAGTGGTCTCGGGGCCGGGGAGCTGTTTTTT. Encoded protein: CASGLGAGELFF.

This sequence joins TRBV5-1 and TRBJ2-7; 7 bases align to TRBD2. Unmatched junction bases numbered 11, after V lost 4 bases and J lost 1 base. The CDR3 length is 16 residues. Germline lookup yields CDR1 SGHRS and CDR2 YFSETQ. CDR3 in DNA: TGCGCCAGCAGCGGGAGGGCCGGGGGACCATCCTACGAGCAGTACTTC. Its translation is CASSGRAGGPSYEQYF. Variable domain in full (rest from reference TRBV5-1 and TRBJ2-7): KAGVTQTPRYLIKTRGQQVTLSCSPISGHRSVSWYQQTPGQGLQFLFEYFSETQRNKGNFPGRFSGRQFSNSRSEMNVSTLELGDSALYLCASSGRAGGPSYEQYFGPGTRLTVT.